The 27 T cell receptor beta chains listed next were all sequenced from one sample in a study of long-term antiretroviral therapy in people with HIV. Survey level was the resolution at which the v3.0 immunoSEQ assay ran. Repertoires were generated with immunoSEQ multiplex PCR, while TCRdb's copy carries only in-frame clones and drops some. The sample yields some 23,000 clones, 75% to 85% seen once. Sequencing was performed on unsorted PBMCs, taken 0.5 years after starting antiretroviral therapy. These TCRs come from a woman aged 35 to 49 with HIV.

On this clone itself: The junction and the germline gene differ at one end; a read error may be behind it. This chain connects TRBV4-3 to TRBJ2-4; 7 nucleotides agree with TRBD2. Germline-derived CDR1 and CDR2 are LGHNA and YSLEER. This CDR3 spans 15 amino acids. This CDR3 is CASSQDYGTKSIQYF. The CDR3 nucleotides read TGCGCCAGCAGCCAAGACTATGGGACTAAAAGCATTCAGTACTTC.

CDR3: CASSQSRARDRSTDTQYF. For the CDR3, the DNA is TGCGCCAGCAGTCAATCGCGGGCTCGAGATAGAAGCACAGATACGCAGTATTTT. The V and J genes are TRBV23-1 and TRBJ2-3; a possible D gene is TRBD2 (5 bases). TRBV23-1 is an ORF, with its function uncertain. This CDR3 region has 18 residues. V lost 0 bases, J lost 0 bases, and 16 bases lay in between.

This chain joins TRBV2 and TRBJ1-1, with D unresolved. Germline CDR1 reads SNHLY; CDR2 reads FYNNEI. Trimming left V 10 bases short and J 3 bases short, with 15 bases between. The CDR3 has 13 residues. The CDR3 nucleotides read TGTGCCAACCGGACGGTCGGGGACACTGAAGCTTTCTTT. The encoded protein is CANRTVGDTEAFF.

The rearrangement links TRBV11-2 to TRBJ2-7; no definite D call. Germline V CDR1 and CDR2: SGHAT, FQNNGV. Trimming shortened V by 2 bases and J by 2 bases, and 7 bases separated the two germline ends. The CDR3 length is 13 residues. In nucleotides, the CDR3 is TGTGCCAGCAGCTTAATACACACCTACGAGCAGTACTTC. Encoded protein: CASSLIHTYEQYF.

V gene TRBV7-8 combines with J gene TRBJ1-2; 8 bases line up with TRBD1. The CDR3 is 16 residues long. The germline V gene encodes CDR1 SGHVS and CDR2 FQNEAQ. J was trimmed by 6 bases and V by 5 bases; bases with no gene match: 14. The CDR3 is CASSLPTYTTGDGYTF. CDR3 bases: TGTGCCAGCAGCCTCCCTACTTACACGACAGGGGATGGCTACACCTTC.

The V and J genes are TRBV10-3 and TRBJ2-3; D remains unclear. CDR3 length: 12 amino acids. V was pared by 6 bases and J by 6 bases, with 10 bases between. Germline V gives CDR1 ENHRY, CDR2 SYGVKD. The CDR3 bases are TGTGCCATCAGGGGAACCGAGGATACGCAGTATTTT. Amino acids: CAIRGTEDTQYF.

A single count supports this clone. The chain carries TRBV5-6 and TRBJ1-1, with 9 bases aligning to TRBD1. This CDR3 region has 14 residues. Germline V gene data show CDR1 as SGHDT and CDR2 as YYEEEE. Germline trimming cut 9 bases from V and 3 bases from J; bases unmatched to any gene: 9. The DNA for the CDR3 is TGTGCCACCAACAGGGGGCGCGGGGACACTGAAGCTTTCTTT. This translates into CATNRGRGDTEAFF.

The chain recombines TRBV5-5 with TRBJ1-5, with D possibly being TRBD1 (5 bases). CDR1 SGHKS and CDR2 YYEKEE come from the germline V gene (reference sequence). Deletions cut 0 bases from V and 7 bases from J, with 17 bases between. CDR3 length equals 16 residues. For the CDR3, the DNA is TGTGCCAGCAGCTTGGTTCGGCAGGGCAGACAACAGCCCCAGCATTTT. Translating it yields CASSLVRQGRQQPQHF.

The CDR3 nucleotides are TGCGCCAGCAGCTTGGCTGGCGGGGGGGCGAATGAGCAGTTCTTC. Its translation is CASSLAGGGANEQFF. The chain employs TRBV5-1 and TRBJ2-1; TRBD2 aligns across 9 bases. The V gene end was trimmed by 0 bases and the J gene end by 7 bases; junction bases not matched to a gene: 5. Germline V gene lookup returns CDR1 SGHRS and CDR2 YFSETQ. This CDR3 spans 15 amino acids.

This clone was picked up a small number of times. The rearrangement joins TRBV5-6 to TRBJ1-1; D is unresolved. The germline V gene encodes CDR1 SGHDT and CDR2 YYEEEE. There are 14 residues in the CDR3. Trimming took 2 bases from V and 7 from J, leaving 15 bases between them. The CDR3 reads CASSFEIGSGEAFF. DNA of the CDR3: TGTGCCAGCAGCTTTGAAATTGGGTCAGGTGAAGCTTTCTTT.

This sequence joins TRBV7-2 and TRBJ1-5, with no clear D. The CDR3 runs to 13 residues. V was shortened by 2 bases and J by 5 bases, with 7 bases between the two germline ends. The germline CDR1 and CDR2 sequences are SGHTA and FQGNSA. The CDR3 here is CASSLRRDQPQHF. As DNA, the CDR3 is TGTGCCAGCAGCTTACGGCGCGATCAGCCCCAGCATTTT.

CDR3 amino acids: CASSSSAGFPTDTQYF. The CDR3 DNA reads TGTGCCAGCAGCTCCTCAGCGGGGTTCCCCACAGATACGCAGTATTTT. The chain links TRBV7-9 to TRBJ2-3; 7 nucleotides line up with TRBD2. With 4 bases clipped from V and 2 bases from J, the junction kept 9 bases outside the gene matches. Germline V CDR1 and CDR2: SEHNR, FQNEAQ (reference sequence). The CDR3 is made up of 16 amino acids.

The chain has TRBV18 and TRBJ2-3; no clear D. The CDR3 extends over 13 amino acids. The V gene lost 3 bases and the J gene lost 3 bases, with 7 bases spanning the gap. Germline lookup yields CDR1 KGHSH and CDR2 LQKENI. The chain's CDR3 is CASSPDSTDTQYF. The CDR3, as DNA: TGTGCCAGCTCACCGGATTCGACAGATACGCAGTATTTT.

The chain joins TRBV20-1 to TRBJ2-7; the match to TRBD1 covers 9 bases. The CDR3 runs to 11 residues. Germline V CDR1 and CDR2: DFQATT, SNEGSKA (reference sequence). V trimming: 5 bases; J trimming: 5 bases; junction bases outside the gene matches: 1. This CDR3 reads CSAGQGNEQYF. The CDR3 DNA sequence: TGCAGTGCTGGACAGGGGAACGAGCAGTACTTC.

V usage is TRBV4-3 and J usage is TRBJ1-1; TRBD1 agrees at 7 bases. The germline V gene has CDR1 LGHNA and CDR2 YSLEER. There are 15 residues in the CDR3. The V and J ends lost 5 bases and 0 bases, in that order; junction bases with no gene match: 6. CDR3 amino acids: CASSFSGQMNTEAFF. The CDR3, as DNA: TGCGCCAGCAGCTTCTCGGGACAGATGAACACTGAAGCTTTCTTT.

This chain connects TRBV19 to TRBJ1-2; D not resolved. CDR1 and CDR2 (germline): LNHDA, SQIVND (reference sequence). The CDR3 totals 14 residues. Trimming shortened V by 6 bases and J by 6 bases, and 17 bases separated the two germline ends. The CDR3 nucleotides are TGTGCCAGTAGGCTCCGGGGTGGCGAGAATGGCTACACCTTC. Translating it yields CASRLRGGENGYTF.

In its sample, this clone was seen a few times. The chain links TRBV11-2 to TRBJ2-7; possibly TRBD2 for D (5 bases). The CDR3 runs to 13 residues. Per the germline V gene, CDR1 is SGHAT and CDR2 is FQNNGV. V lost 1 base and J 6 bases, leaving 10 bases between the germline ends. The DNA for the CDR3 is TGTGCCAGCAGCTTAGTGTTTCGGGGCGAGCAGTACTTC. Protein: CASSLVFRGEQYF.

The CDR3 is CASSLSSREDEQFF. The CDR3 bases are TGTGCCAGCAGCTTATCCAGCAGAGAGGATGAGCAGTTCTTC. The rearrangement joins TRBV7-2 to TRBJ2-1; D uncertain. The CDR3 is 14 amino acids. V was clipped by 2 bases and J by 8 bases, with 13 bases between them. Germline V gene sequence: CDR1 SGHTA, CDR2 FQGNSA.

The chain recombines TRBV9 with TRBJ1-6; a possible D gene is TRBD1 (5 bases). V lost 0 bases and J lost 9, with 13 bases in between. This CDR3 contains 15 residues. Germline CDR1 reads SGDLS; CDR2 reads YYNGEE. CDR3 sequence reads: CASSVGAERGSPLHF. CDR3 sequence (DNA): TGTGCCAGCAGCGTAGGTGCCGAAAGGGGTTCACCCCTCCACTTT.

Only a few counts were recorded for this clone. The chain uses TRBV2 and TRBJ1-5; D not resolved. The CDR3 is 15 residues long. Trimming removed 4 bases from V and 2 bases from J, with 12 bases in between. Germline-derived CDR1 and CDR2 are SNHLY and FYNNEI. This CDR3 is CASSGSARGNQPQHF. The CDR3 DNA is TGTGCCAGCAGTGGATCTGCGAGGGGCAATCAGCCCCAGCATTTT.

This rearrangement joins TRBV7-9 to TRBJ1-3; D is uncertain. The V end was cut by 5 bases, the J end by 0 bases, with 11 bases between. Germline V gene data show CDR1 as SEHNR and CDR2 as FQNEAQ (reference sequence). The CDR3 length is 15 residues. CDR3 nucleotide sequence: TGTGCCAGCAGCCCGACGACCCACTCTGGAAACACCATATATTTT. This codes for CASSPTTHSGNTIYF.

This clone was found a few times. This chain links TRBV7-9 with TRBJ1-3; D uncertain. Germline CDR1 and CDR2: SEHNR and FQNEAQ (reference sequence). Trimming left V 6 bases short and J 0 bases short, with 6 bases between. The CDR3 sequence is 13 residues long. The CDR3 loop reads CASRGSSGNTIYF. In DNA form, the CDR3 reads TGTGCCAGCAGGGGCTCCTCTGGAAACACCATATATTTT.

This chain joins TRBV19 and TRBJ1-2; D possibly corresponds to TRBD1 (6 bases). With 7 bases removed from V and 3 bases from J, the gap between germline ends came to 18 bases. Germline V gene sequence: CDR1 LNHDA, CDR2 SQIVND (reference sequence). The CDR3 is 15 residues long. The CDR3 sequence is CASTQLDRSYYGYTF. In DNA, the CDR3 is TGTGCCAGTACTCAATTGGACAGATCCTACTATGGCTACACCTTC.

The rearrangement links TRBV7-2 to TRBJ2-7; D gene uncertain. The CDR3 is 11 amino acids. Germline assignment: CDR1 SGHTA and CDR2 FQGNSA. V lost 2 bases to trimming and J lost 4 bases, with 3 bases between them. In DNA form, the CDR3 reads TGTGCCAGCAGCTTATATTACGAGCAGTACTTC. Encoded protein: CASSLYYEQYF.

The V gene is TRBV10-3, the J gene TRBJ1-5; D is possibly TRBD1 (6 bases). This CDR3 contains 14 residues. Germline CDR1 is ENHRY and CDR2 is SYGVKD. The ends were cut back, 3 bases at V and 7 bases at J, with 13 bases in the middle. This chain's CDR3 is CAISDGGGWQPQHF. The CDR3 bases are TGTGCCATCAGTGATGGTGGGGGCTGGCAGCCCCAGCATTTT.

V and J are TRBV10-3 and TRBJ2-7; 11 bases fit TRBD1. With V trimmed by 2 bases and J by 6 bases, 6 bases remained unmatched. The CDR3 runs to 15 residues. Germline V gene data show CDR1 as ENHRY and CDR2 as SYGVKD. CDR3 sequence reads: CAISERGTGGAEQYF. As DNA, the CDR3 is TGTGCCATCAGTGAGAGAGGGACAGGGGGTGCCGAGCAGTACTTC.

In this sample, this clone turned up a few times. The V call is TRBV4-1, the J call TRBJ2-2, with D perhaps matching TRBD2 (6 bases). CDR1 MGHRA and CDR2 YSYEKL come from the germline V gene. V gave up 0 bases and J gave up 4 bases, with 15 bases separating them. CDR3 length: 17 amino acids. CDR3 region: CASSQDQEGSGTGELFF. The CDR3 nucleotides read TGCGCCAGCAGCCAAGATCAGGAGGGTAGCGGCACCGGGGAGCTGTTTTTT.